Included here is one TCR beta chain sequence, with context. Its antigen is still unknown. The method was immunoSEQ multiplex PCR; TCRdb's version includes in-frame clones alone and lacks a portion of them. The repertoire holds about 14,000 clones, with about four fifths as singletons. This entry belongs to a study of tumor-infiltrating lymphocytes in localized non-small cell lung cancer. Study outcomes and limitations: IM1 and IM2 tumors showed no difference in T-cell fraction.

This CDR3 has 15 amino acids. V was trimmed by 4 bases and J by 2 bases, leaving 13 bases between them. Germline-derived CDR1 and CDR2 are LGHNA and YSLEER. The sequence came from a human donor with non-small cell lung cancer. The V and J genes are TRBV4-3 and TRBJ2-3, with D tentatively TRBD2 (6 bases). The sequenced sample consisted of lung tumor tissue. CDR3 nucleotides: TGCGCCAGCAGCCGCGGAATAGCGGACACAGATACGCAGTATTTT. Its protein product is CASSRGIADTDTQYF.